The 19 T cell receptor beta chains listed next were all sequenced from one sample in a study of tumor and adjacent non-tumor tissue in lung cancer. RNA was extracted from bulk tissue without any cell sorting. Three rounds of nested PCR, following a modified ARM-PCR protocol, produced the TCRbeta library. TCRdb recomputed calls from the multiplex PCR reads with MiXCR, one row per CDR3 protein. Of 65,000 to 95,000 distinct CDR3 sequences detected, around 75% appear once; the ten largest clones hold roughly 15%. Sequencing was carried out using lung tumor tissue. The receptor source for this set is a woman between 50 and 59 years old with non-small cell lung cancer.

Concerning this clonotype itself: The junction differs from germline at one of its ends, possibly a read error. This chain uses TRBV5-6 with TRBJ2-1, with 8 bases aligning to TRBD1. Germline V gene lookup returns CDR1 SGHDT and CDR2 YYEEEE. The CDR3 length is 16 residues. CDR3 DNA sequence: TGTGCCAGCAGCTCAATACAGGGGGTTTCCTACAATGAGCAATTCTTC. It codes for CASSSIQGVSYNEQFF.

This clonotype has just one count. Its ends do not fully match the called genes, so a read error is possible. The chain carries TRBV29-1 and TRBJ2-7, with D tentatively TRBD1 (6 bases). This CDR3 has 12 residues. CDR1 and CDR2 (germline): SQVTM, ANQGSEA. CDR3 nucleotide sequence: TGCAACGTTGGGACAAGGGGCTACGAGCCGTACTTC. Residues: CNVGTRGYEPYF.

About this clonotype itself: The junction shows a germline mismatch at one end, possibly a read error. The V and J genes are TRBV4-3 and TRBJ1-1, with D hard to call. The CDR3 has 16 residues. The V gene's germline CDR1 is LGHNA and CDR2 YSLEER. DNA of the CDR3: TGCGCCAGCAGCCAAGATCTTCCAGTTATGAACGCTGATGCTTTCTTT. This encodes CASSQDLPVMNADAFF.

In this sample, this clonotype is medium-sized. This chain joins TRBV11-1 and TRBJ2-3; D call uncertain. Trimming cost V 1 base and J 1 base, with 12 bases left between them. The CDR3 covers 16 residues. Germline V CDR1 and CDR2: SGHAT, FQDESV (reference sequence). The CDR3 protein is CASSLEGRGGTDTQYF. The DNA of the CDR3 is TGTGCCAGCAGCTTAGAGGGTCGTGGTGGCACAGATACGCAGTATTTT.

A word on this clonotype: Since a much larger clone is just one base distant, this may be a read error. The V and J genes are TRBV20-1 and TRBJ2-1; D gene unclear. With 1 base removed from V and 5 bases from J, the gap between germline ends came to 18 bases. The CDR3 length is 16 residues. Germline V gene lookup returns CDR1 DFQATT and CDR2 SNEGSKA (reference sequence). The DNA of the CDR3 is TGCAGTGCTAGAGCCGGCCCCATGCAGAGTAACAATGAGCAGTTCTTC. It translates to CSARAGPMQSNNEQFF.

Note on this clonotype: The junction shows a germline mismatch at one end, possibly a read error. The genes are TRBV20-1 and TRBJ1-2; no clear D gene. CDR1 DFQATT and CDR2 SNEGSKA come from the germline V gene (reference sequence). CDR3 length: 15 residues. The CDR3 nucleotides read TGCAGTACTAGAGGTTCCGGACTGAGCATCTATGGCTACACTTTC. It codes for CSTRGSGLSIYGYTF.

This clonotype was detected once. Sequence at one end of the junction differs from germline and may be a read error. The V and J genes are TRBV4-1 and TRBJ1-5, with D tentatively TRBD1 (6 bases). This CDR3 is built from 15 residues. Germline V gene sequence: CDR1 MGHRA, CDR2 YSYEKL. The CDR3 here is CASRQGDKDSQPQHF. The CDR3 DNA is TGCGCCAGCAGGCAAGGCGACAAGGACAGTCAACCCCAGCATTTT.

About this clonotype: The junction departs from the called germline gene at one end, perhaps through a read error. The J gene is TRBJ1-4, the V gene TRBV10-3; D gene ambiguous. Looked up from germline, CDR1 is ENHRY and CDR2 is SYGVKD. The CDR3 runs to 14 residues. The DNA of the CDR3 is TGTACCATCGGTGAGTGCCTAACTAATGAAAAACTGTTTTTT. It specifies CTIGECLTNEKLFF.

Notes on this clonotype: One end of the junction is discordant with germline, which a read error may explain. This sequence joins TRBV10-1 and TRBJ2-1; D not certain. The length of the CDR3 is 13 residues. Germline values: CDR1 WNHNN, CDR2 SYGVQD (reference sequence). CDR3 residues: CASSETWLTPQFF. CDR3 bases: TGCGCTAGCAGTGAAACGTGGTTAACTCCCCAGTTCTTC.

Turning to this clonotype: At one boundary the junction diverges from the germline segment, which might be a read error. The genes are TRBV6-5 and TRBJ2-5; D is unresolved. This CDR3 has 12 amino acids. Germline CDR1 is MNHEY and CDR2 is SVGAGI. CDR3 nucleotides: TGTGCCAGCAGTTGCACCTCAGAGATCCAGCACTTC. Protein product: CASSCTSEIQHF.

The V call is TRBV28, the J call TRBJ2-1; D is unresolved. Germline CDR1 is MDHEN and CDR2 is SYDVKM. Deletions cut 5 bases from V and 5 bases from J, with 4 bases between. CDR3 size: 11 residues. The chain's CDR3 is CASSNHNEQFF. The CDR3 nucleotides read TGTGCCAGCAGTAATCACAATGAGCAGTTCTTC.

For this clonotype: This may be a read error, as it is one base from a much larger clone. The V and J genes are TRBV13 and TRBJ1-1; maybe TRBD1 (5 bases). Looked up from germline, CDR1 is PRHDT and CDR2 is FYEKMQ (reference sequence). The length of the CDR3 is 16 residues. The CDR3 DNA follows: TGTGCCAGCGGCTTAGGATGGACAAGGGGAAACACCGAAGCTTTCTTT. Its translation: CASGLGWTRGNTEAFF. The complete variable domain, with remaining parts taken from reference TRBV13 and TRBJ1-1, reads AAGVIQSPRHLIKEKRETATLKCYPIPRHDTVYWYQQGPGQDPQFLISFYEKMQSDKGSIPDRFSAQQFSDYHSELNMSSLELGDSALYFCASGLGWTRGNTEAFFGQGTRLTVV.

Details on this clonotype: Compared with germline, one end of the junction differs, possibly owing to a read error. V and J are TRBV20-1 and TRBJ2-1; D possibly uses TRBD1 or TRBD2 (7 bases each). The CDR3 contains 12 residues. Germline-derived CDR1 and CDR2 are DFQATT and SNEGSKA (reference sequence). In DNA, the CDR3 is TGCAGTGCGATTGACAGGGAGGGTGAGCAGCTCTTC. Residues: CSAIDREGEQLF.

As regards this clonotype: One end of the junction varies from germline; a read error may be responsible. The gene calls are TRBV20-1 and TRBJ2-7; D possibly corresponds to TRBD1 (6 bases). Germline V gives CDR1 DFQATT, CDR2 SNEGSKA (reference sequence). This CDR3 is 14 amino acids long. The CDR3 loop reads CRARGGSDSGEHYF. The CDR3 DNA reads as TGCAGAGCTAGAGGGGGTAGCGACTCAGGGGAGCATTACTTC.

The chain recombines TRBV10-3 with TRBJ2-3; 8 bases agree with TRBD1. Trimming cost V 4 bases and J 5 bases; bases outside gene matches: 8. The CDR3 sequence is 15 residues long. Looked up from germline, CDR1 is ENHRY and CDR2 is SYGVKD. The CDR3 region has the DNA TGTGCCATCAGTGGGGGACCAGGGGGCATAGATACGCAGTATTTT. It translates to CAISGGPGGIDTQYF.

The chain uses TRBV18 and TRBJ2-1; 10 positions agree with TRBD2. The germline gives CDR1 KGHSH, CDR2 LQKENI. V was clipped by 2 bases and J by 4 bases; unmatched bases: 5. The CDR3 totals 16 residues. In nucleotides, the CDR3 is TGTGCCAGCTCACCAGGAGCGGGAGGGTTTTACAATGAGCAGTTCTTC. Its protein product is CASSPGAGGFYNEQFF.

For this clonotype: At one end the junction does not follow the germline gene, possibly because of a read error. The rearrangement joins TRBV29-1 to TRBJ2-1; D unclear. Per the germline V gene, CDR1 is SQVTM and CDR2 is ANQGSEA. The CDR3 is 13 amino acids. CDR3 amino acids: CSVVLASYNEQLF. As DNA, the CDR3 is TGCAGCGTTGTTTTAGCATCCTACAATGAGCAACTCTTC.

In this sample, this clonotype turned up a few times. The chain carries TRBV11-2 and TRBJ2-1; 10 bases agree with TRBD2. Germline CDR1 SGHAT, CDR2 FQNNGV. CDR3 length: 15 residues. Unmatched junction bases numbered 13, after V lost 9 bases and J lost 8 bases. The CDR3 coding sequence is TGTGCCAGTAGTCTTATAGCGGGAGGAGACGATGAGCAGTTCTTC. Translation gives CASSLIAGGDDEQFF.

This clonotype was recorded once. An end of the junction differs from the germline gene, which may be a read error. The chain is built from TRBV11-2 and TRBJ2-3; D is perhaps TRBD1 (5 bases). The CDR3 consists of 13 residues. Germline V CDR1 and CDR2: SGHAT, FQNNGV. CDR3 sequence (DNA): TGTGCCAGTAGCTTAGGTGGGGCAGATATGCGGTATTTT. Translation gives CASSLGGADMRYF.